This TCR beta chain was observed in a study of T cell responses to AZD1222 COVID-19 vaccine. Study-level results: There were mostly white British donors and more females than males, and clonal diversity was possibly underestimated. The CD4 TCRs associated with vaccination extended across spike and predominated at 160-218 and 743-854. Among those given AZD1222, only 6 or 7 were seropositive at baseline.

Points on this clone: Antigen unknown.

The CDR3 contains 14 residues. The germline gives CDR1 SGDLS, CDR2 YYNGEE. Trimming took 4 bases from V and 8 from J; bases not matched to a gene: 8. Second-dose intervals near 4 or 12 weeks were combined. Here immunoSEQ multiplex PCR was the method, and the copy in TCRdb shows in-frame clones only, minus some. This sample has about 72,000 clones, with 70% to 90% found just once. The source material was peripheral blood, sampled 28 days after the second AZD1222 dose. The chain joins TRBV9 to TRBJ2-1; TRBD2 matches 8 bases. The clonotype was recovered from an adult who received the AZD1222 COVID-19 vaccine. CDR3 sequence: CASSLGLAQDEQFF. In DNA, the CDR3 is TGTGCCAGCAGCCTTGGACTAGCCCAGGATGAGCAGTTCTTC.